What follows is one TCR beta chain and its context. The antigen remains unidentified. Brentuximab vedotin exposure varied among the patients, all of whom had relapsed after autologous stem cell transplantation. This CDR3 spans 15 amino acids. Deletions cut 3 bases from V and 1 base from J, with 11 bases between. Germline CDR1 SGHTA, CDR2 FQGNSA. This specimen belongs to a study of PD-1 blockade in classical Hodgkin lymphoma. Findings of the study overall: Complete responders had baseline diversity similar to newly diagnosed patients. Among the patients, those starting nivolumab under 1 year after ASCT were excluded. Newly diagnosed patients reportedly trailed healthy donors in baseline TCR diversity. Only CD4+ TCR diversity, not CD8+, had risen significantly by C4D1.

Only in-frame clones appear in the TCRdb table, and some are missing; sequencing was by immunoSEQ multiplex PCR. The sample yields thousands of clones, 63% seen once. The chain combines TRBV7-2 with TRBJ2-3, with TRBD2 as a possible D gene (5 bases). The sample here was peripheral blood mononuclear cells (PBMCs), taken at baseline. This receptor was obtained from a human donor with classical Hodgkin lymphoma. The CDR3 here is CASSLGDSGTDTQYF. CDR3 coding DNA: TGTGCCAGCAGCTTGGGAGATAGCGGCACAGATACGCAGTATTTT.